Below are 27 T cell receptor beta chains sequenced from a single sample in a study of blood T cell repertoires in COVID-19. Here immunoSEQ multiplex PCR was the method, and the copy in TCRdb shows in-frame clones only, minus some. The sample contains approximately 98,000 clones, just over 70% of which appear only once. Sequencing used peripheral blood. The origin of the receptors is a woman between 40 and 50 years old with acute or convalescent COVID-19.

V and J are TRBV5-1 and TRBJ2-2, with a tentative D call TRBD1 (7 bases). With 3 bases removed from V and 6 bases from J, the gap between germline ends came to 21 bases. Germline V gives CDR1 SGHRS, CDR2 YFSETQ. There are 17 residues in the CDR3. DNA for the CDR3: TGCGCCAGCAGCTCCATTGGAGGGGGCACGGCGGCCGGGGAGCTGTTTTTT. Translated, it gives CASSSIGGGTAAGELFF. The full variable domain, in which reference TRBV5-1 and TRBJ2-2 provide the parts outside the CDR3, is KAGVTQTPRYLIKTRGQQVTLSCSPISGHRSVSWYQQTPGQGLQFLFEYFSETQRNKGNFPGRFSGRQFSNSRSEMNVSTLELGDSALYLCASSSIGGGTAAGELFFGEGSRLTVL.

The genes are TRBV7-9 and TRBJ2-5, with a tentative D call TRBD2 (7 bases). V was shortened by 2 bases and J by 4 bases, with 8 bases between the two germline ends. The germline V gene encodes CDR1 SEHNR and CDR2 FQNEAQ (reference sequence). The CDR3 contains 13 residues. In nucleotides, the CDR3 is TGTGCCAGCAGCTTAAGGGGGGGAGAGACCCAGTACTTC. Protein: CASSLRGGETQYF.

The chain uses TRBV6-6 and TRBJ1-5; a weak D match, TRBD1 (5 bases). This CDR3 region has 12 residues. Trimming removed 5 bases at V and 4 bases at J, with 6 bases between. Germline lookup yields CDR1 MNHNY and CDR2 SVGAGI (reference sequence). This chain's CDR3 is CASSDRNQPQHF. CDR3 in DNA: TGTGCCAGCAGTGACAGAAATCAGCCCCAGCATTTT.

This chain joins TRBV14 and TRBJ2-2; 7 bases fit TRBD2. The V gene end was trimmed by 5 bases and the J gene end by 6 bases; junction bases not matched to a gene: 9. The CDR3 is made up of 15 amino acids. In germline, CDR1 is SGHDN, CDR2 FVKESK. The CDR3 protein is CASSARIAGAGELFF. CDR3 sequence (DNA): TGTGCCAGCAGCGCGAGGATTGCGGGAGCCGGGGAGCTGTTTTTT. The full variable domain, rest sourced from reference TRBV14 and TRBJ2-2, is EAGVTQFPSHSVIEKGQTVTLRCDPISGHDNLYWYRRVMGKEIKFLLHFVKESKQDESGMPNNRFLAERTGGTYSTLKVQPAELEDSGVYFCASSARIAGAGELFFGEGSRLTVL.

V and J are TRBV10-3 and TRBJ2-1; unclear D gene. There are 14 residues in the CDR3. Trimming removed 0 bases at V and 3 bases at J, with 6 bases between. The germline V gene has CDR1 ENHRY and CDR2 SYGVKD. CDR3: CAISESGNYNEQFF. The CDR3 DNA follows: TGTGCCATCAGTGAGTCGGGCAACTACAATGAGCAGTTCTTC.

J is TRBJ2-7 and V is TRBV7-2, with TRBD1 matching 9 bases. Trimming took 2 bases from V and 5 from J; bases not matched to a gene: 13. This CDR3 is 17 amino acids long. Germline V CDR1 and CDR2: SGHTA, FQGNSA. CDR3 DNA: TGTGCCAGCAGCTTAAGTATGGTGGGGACAGGGTTAAACGAGCAGTACTTC. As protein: CASSLSMVGTGLNEQYF.

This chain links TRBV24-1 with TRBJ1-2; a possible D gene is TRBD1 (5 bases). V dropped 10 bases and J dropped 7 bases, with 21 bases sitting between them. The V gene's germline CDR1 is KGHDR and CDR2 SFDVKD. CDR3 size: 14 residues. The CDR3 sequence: CATTSAGGAGGYTF. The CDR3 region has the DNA TGTGCCACGACGTCCGCAGGAGGGGCTGGTGGCTACACCTTC.

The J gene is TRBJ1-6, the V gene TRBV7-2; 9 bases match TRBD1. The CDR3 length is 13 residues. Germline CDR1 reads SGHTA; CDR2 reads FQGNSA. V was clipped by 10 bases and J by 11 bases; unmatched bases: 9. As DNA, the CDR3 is TGTGCCACCTCGGACAGGGGAGCAGCACCCCTCCACTTT. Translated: CATSDRGAAPLHF.

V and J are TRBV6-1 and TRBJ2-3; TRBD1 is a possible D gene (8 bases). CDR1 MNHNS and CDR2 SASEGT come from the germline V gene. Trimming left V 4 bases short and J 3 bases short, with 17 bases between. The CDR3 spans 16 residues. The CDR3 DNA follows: TGTGCCAGCAGTGGATACGGACAGGGAGGGACAGATACGCAGTATTTT. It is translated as CASSGYGQGGTDTQYF.

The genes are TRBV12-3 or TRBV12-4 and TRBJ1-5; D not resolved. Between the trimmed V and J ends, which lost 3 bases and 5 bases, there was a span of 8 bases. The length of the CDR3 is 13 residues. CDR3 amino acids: CASSFSRDQPQHF. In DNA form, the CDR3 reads TGTGCCAGCAGTTTCTCGAGAGATCAGCCCCAGCATTTT.

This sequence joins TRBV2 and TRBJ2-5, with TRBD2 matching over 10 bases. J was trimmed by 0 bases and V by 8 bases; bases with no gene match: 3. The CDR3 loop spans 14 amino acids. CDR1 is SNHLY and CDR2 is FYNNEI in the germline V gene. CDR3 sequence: CASLAGEYQETQYF. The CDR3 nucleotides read TGTGCCAGCCTAGCGGGGGAGTACCAAGAGACCCAGTACTTC. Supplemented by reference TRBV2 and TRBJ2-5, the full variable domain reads EPEVTQTPSHQVTQMGQEVILRCVPISNHLYFYWYRQILGQKVEFLVSFYNNEISEKSEIFDDQFSVERPDGSNFTLKIRSTKLEDSAMYFCASLAGEYQETQYFGPGTRLLVL.

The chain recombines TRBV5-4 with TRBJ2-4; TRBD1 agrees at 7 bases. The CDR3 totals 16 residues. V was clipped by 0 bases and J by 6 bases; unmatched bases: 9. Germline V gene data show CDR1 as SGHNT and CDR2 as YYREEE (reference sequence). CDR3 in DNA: TGTGCCAGCAGCTTGGGACAGGGTGCGTTGCGAAACATTCAGTACTTC. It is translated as CASSLGQGALRNIQYF.

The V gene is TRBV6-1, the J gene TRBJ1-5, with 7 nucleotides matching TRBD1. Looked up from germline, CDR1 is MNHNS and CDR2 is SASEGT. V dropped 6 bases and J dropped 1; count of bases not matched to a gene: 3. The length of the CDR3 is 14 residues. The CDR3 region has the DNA TGTGCCAGCAGGAAGGGGGCGAGCAATCAGCCCCAGCATTTT. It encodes CASRKGASNQPQHF.

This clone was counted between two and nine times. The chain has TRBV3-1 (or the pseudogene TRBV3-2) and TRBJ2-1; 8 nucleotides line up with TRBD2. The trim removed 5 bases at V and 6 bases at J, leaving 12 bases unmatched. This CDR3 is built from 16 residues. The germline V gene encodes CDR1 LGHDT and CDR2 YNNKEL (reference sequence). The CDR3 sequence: CASSFNSGGSGNEQFF. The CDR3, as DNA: TGTGCCAGCAGCTTTAACAGCGGGGGATCTGGCAATGAGCAGTTCTTC.

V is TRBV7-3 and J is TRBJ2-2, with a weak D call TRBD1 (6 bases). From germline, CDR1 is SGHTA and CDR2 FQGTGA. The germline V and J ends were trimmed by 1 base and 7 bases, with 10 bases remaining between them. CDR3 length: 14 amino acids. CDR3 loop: CASSLIQGGGELFF. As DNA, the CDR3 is TGTGCCAGCAGCTTAATACAGGGCGGCGGGGAGCTGTTTTTT. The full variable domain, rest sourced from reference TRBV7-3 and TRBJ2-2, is GAGVSQTPSNKVTEKGKYVELRCDPISGHTALYWYRQSLGQGPEFLIYFQGTGAADDSGLPNDRFFAVRPEGSVSTLKIQRTERGDSAVYLCASSLIQGGGELFFGEGSRLTVL.

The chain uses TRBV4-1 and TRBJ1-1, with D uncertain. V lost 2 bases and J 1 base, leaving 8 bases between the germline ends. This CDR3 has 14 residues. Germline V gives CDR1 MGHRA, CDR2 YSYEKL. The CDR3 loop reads CASSQPTRNTEAFF. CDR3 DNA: TGCGCCAGCAGCCAACCAACAAGGAACACTGAAGCTTTCTTT.

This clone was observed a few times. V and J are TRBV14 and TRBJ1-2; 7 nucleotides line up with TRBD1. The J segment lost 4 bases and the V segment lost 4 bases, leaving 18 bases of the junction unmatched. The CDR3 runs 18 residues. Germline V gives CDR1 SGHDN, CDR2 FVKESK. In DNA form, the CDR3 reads TGTGCCAGCAGCCTCTATAGGGACAGCTACCTTTGGGGCTATGGCTACACCTTC. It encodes CASSLYRDSYLWGYGYTF.

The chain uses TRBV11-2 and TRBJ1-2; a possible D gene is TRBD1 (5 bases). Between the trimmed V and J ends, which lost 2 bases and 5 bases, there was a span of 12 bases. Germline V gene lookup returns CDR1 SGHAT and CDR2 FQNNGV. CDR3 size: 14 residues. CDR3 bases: TGTGCCAGCAGCTTACCCGTCGGGGGTTATGGCTACACCTTC. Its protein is CASSLPVGGYGYTF. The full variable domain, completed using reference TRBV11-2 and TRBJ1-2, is EAGVAQSPRYKIIEKRQSVAFWCNPISGHATLYWYQQILGQGPKLLIQFQNNGVVDDSQLPKDRFSAERLKGVDSTLKIQPAKLEDSAVYLCASSLPVGGYGYTFGSGTRLTVV.

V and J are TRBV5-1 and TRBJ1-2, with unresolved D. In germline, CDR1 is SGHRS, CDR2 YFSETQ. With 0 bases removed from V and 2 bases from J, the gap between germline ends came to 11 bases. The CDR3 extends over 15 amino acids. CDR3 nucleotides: TGCGCCAGCAGCTTGGTGGCGGGCCCAAACTATGGCTACACCTTC. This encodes CASSLVAGPNYGYTF.

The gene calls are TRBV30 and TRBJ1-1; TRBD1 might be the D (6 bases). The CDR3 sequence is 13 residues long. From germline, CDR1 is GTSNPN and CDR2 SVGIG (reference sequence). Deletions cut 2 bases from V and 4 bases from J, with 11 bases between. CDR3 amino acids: CAWSKARGTEAFF. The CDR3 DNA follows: TGTGCCTGGAGTAAGGCCAGGGGCACTGAAGCTTTCTTT.

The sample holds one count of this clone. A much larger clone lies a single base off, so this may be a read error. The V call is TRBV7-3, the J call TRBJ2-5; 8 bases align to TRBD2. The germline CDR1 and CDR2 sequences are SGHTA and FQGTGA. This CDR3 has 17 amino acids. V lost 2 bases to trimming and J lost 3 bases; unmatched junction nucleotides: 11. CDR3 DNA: TGTGCCAGCAGCTTAGGCGGGGGGTCCTCCCCGGAAGAGACCCAGTACTTC. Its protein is CASSLGGGSSPEETQYF.

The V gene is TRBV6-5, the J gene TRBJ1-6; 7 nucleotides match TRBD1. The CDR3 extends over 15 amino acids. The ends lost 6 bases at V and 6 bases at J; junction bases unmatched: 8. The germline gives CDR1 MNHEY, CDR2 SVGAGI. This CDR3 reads CASSPRDRSNSPLHF. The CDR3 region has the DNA TGTGCCAGCAGCCCAAGGGACAGATCTAATTCACCCCTCCACTTT.

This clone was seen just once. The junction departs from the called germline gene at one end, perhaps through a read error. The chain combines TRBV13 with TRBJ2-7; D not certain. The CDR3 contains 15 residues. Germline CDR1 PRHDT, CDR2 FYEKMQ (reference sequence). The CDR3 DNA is TGTGCCAGCAGCTTATATACAGACCGTCTCTACGGGCAGTACTTC. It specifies CASSLYTDRLYGQYF.

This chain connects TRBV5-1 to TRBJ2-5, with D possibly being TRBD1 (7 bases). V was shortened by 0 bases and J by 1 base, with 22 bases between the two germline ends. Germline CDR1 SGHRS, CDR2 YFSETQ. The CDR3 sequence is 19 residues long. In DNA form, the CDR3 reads TGCGCCAGCAGCTTGGCCCTGGACAGGCGGGGTGAATTCCAAGAGACCCAGTACTTC. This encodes CASSLALDRRGEFQETQYF.

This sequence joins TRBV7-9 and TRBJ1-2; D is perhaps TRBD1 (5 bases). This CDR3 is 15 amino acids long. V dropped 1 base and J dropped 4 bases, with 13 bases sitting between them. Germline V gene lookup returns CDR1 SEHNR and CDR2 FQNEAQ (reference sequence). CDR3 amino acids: CASSLVNRFFYGYTF. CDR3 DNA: TGTGCCAGCAGCTTAGTGAACAGGTTTTTCTATGGCTACACCTTC.

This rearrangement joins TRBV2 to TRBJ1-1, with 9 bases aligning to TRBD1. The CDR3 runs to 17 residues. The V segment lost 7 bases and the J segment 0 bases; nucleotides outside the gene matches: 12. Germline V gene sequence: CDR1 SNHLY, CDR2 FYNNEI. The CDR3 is CASTTGQGGPMNTEAFF. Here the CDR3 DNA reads TGTGCCAGCACTACGGGACAGGGTGGGCCCATGAACACTGAAGCTTTCTTT.

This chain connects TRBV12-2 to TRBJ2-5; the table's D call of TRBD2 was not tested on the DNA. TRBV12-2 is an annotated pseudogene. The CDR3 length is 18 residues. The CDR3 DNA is TGTGCAAGTCGCTTAGTAGGGTGGGCTAGCCCCGGGCGAGAGACCCAGTACTTC. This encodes CASRLVGWASPGRETQYF.